This entry lists 21 T cell receptor beta chains sequenced from one sample in a study of T cells in Graves' hyperthyroidism and ophthalmopathy. TCR beta CDR3 region amplification was performed from RNA transcripts. Initially, a first-round RT-PCR of the TCR CDR3 employed the HTBI primer set. One entry per CDR3 protein, called by TCRdb with MiXCR from the multiplex PCR reads. The sample carries more than 500,000 distinct CDR3 sequences, 15% to 20% recorded once. The sample taken for sequencing was blood. The receptors come from a woman aged 30 to 39 with Graves' ophthalmopathy.

This clonotype was counted between two and nine times. The V call is TRBV20-1, the J call TRBJ2-1; no clear D gene. CDR1 and CDR2 (germline): DFQATT, SNEGSKA (reference sequence). V lost 6 bases, J lost 7 bases, and 19 bases lay in between. The CDR3 contains 14 residues. DNA for the CDR3: TGCAGTGCCCCGGAAGACCTTCAGGTGAATGAGCAGTTCTTC. Its protein is CSAPEDLQVNEQFF.

This clonotype has more than one count but fewer than ten. The V call is TRBV6-1, the J call TRBJ2-2; D call uncertain. Germline CDR1 MNHNS, CDR2 SASEGT. With 6 bases removed from V and 5 bases from J, the gap between germline ends came to 13 bases. The CDR3 is 14 amino acids. The CDR3 region is CASRVTMYTGELFF. CDR3 DNA sequence: TGTGCCAGCAGGGTCACCATGTATACCGGGGAGCTGTTTTTT.

Concerning this clonotype: This may come from a read error, since a much larger clone is one base off. DNA of the CDR3: TGTGCCAGCATGGGATTAGCAGGAGATACGCAGTATTTT. It specifies CASMGLAGDTQYF. This chain connects TRBV2 to TRBJ2-3; D call uncertain. CDR1 is SNHLY and CDR2 is FYNNEI in the germline V gene. The CDR3 is 13 amino acids. Deletions cut 7 bases from V and 5 bases from J, with 13 bases between.

This clonotype was seen a few times. The chain joins TRBV20-1 to TRBJ2-2; D unresolved. Per germline, CDR1 DFQATT and CDR2 SNEGSKA (reference sequence). The CDR3 contains 16 residues. V was clipped by 0 bases and J by 4 bases, with 15 bases between them. The CDR3 region has the DNA TGCAGTGCTAGAGACGACCCTAGTTTGGGCACCGGGGAGCTGTTTTTT. Translated, it gives CSARDDPSLGTGELFF.

This clonotype was counted between two and nine times. The junction departs from the called germline gene at one end, perhaps through a read error. This sequence joins TRBV7-2 and TRBJ2-4; D possibly corresponds to TRBD1 (6 bases). Germline V gene sequence: CDR1 SGHTA, CDR2 FQGNSA. This CDR3 is built from 19 residues. CDR3 nucleotide sequence: TGCGCCAGCAGCCAAGATTCTAGGCCCACCAGGGGTCCGGAAAACATTCAGTACTTC. This gives the protein CASSQDSRPTRGPENIQYF. The full variable domain, its missing parts supplied by reference TRBV7-2 and TRBJ2-4, is GAGVSQSPSNKVTEKGKDVELRCDPISGHTALYWYRQSLGQGLEFLIYFQGNSAPDKSGLPSDRFSAERTGGSVSTLTIQRTQQEDSAVYLCASSQDSRPTRGPENIQYFGAGTRLSVL.

A word on this clonotype: The junction differs from germline at one of its ends, possibly a read error. The J gene is TRBJ2-1, the V gene TRBV10-3, with D unclear. CDR3 length equals 12 residues. Germline CDR1 and CDR2: ENHRY and SYGVKD. CDR3 in amino acids: CAISEHSNEQSF. The CDR3 nucleotides read TGTGCCATCAGTGAACACAGCAATGAGCAGTCCTTC.

The table lists this clonotype with a few counts. The genes are TRBV13 and TRBJ2-7; TRBD2 aligns across 7 bases. Trimming took 4 bases from V and 0 from J; bases not matched to a gene: 9. The CDR3 is 16 residues long. Looked up from germline, CDR1 is PRHDT and CDR2 is FYEKMQ (reference sequence). CDR3 protein: CASSSLSGQSSYEQYF. CDR3 nucleotide sequence: TGTGCCAGCAGCTCCCTTAGCGGGCAGAGCTCCTACGAGCAGTACTTC.

The sample holds many counts of this clonotype. The chain's CDR3 is CSARSLAGGPHGQYF. The CDR3, as DNA: TGCAGTGCGCGTTCACTAGCGGGAGGGCCCCACGGGCAGTACTTC. The V and J genes are TRBV20-1 and TRBJ2-7, with 13 bases that match TRBD2. Germline V gene data show CDR1 as DFQATT and CDR2 as SNEGSKA (reference sequence). Trimming cost V 6 bases and J 9 bases; bases outside gene matches: 14. There are 15 residues in the CDR3.

Here the CDR3 DNA reads TGTGCCAGTAGCCAAGGGACTAGGTCGCGTGAGCAGTACTTC. Translating gives CASSQGTRSREQYF. The chain has TRBV19 and TRBJ2-7, with TRBD2 matching 8 bases. The junction had 11 bases not matched to a gene; V was cut back by 6 bases and J by 7 bases. Germline V gene sequence: CDR1 LNHDA, CDR2 SQIVND (reference sequence). The CDR3 length is 14 residues.

The chain has TRBV7-9 and TRBJ2-7; TRBD1 is a possible D gene (6 bases). This CDR3 region has 13 residues. Trimming removed 4 bases at V and 4 bases at J, with 11 bases between. Germline V CDR1 and CDR2: SEHNR, FQNEAQ (reference sequence). CDR3 in amino acids: CASSSTGNYEQYF. CDR3 nucleotides: TGTGCCAGCAGCTCGACAGGTAATTACGAGCAGTACTTC.

This clonotype has a count of ten or more. The gene calls are TRBV11-2 and TRBJ1-1; no clear D. V was pared by 0 bases and J by 4 bases, with 9 bases between. The CDR3 is 14 residues long. Germline V gene data show CDR1 as SGHAT and CDR2 as FQNNGV. As DNA, the CDR3 is TGTGCCAGCAGCTTAGATCTCAAGGTCACTGAAGCTTTCTTT. The encoded protein is CASSLDLKVTEAFF.

The table lists this clonotype with a few counts. The CDR3 sequence: CASRGAHEQYF. The DNA of the CDR3 is TGTGCCAGTCGCGGCGCCCACGAGCAGTACTTC. This sequence joins TRBV13 and TRBJ2-7; D is undetermined. The CDR3 has 11 residues. The V end was cut by 9 bases, the J end by 5 bases, with 11 bases between. Looked up from germline, CDR1 is PRHDT and CDR2 is FYEKMQ (reference sequence).

This clonotype showed up many times. This rearrangement joins TRBV18 to TRBJ2-1; 13 bases are a match to TRBD2. V was pared by 6 bases and J by 0 bases, with 2 bases of the junction left unmatched. The CDR3 spans 16 residues. Germline assignment: CDR1 KGHSH and CDR2 LQKENI. CDR3 protein: CASSGLAGNSYNEQFF. In DNA form, the CDR3 reads TGTGCCAGCTCGGGACTAGCGGGGAACTCCTACAATGAGCAGTTCTTC.

The sample holds a few counts of this clonotype. The chain joins TRBV4-3 to TRBJ2-1; D might be TRBD1 (5 bases). V lost 0 bases, J lost 2 bases, and 8 bases lay in between. Looked up from germline, CDR1 is LGHNA and CDR2 is YSLEER. This CDR3 is built from 15 residues. The CDR3 is CASSQDGQTYNEQFF. CDR3 DNA: TGCGCCAGCAGCCAAGACGGACAAACCTACAATGAGCAGTTCTTC.

This clonotype has ten or more counts. V and J are TRBV3-1 and TRBJ2-7; 15 bases align to TRBD2. The CDR3 extends over 16 amino acids. With 4 bases clipped from V and 7 bases from J, the junction kept 8 bases outside the gene matches. CDR1 LGHDT and CDR2 YNNKEL come from the germline V gene (reference sequence). For the CDR3, the DNA is TGTGCCAGCAGCCTCCACGGACTAGCGGGAGGGCTGGAGCAGTACTTC. It yields the protein CASSLHGLAGGLEQYF.

The sample holds many counts of this clonotype. V and J are TRBV7-3 and TRBJ2-1, with D hard to call. The germline CDR1 and CDR2 sequences are SGHTA and FQGTGA. This CDR3 is built from 15 residues. Trimming cost V 6 bases and J 0 bases, with 12 bases left between them. CDR3 loop: CASSRDRRSYNEQFF. DNA for the CDR3: TGTGCCAGCAGTCGAGACCGGCGCTCCTACAATGAGCAGTTCTTC.

The table lists this clonotype with a few counts. CDR3: CASSESKSEQYF. In DNA, the CDR3 is TGCGCCAGCAGTGAGTCGAAGTCCGAGCAGTACTTC. The V and J genes are TRBV10-1 and TRBJ2-7; no definite D call. CDR3 length: 12 residues. V was shortened by 0 bases and J by 6 bases, with 6 bases between the two germline ends. Per germline, CDR1 WNHNN and CDR2 SYGVQD (reference sequence).

This clonotype was recorded many times. The chain combines TRBV3-1 with TRBJ1-1, with TRBD1 identical over 7 bases. This CDR3 spans 17 amino acids. V lost 1 base and J lost 2; bases outside the gene matches: 10. Germline CDR1 LGHDT, CDR2 YNNKEL (reference sequence). CDR3 amino acids: CASSQAPREGGNTEAFF. In DNA, the CDR3 is TGTGCCAGCAGCCAAGCCCCCCGAGAAGGGGGCAACACTGAAGCTTTCTTT.

V is TRBV7-9 and J is TRBJ2-2; TRBD2 matches 8 bases. In germline, CDR1 is SEHNR, CDR2 FQNEAQ (reference sequence). This CDR3 comprises 13 residues. CDR3 amino acids: CVAGLVNTGELFF. The CDR3 DNA reads as TGTGTTGCGGGACTAGTGAACACCGGGGAGCTGTTTTTT. Full variable domain (rest looked up from reference TRBV7-9 and TRBJ2-2): DTGVSQNPRHKITKRGQNVTFRCDPISEHNRLYWYRQTLGQGPEFLTYFQNEAQLEKSRLLSDRFSAERPKGSFSTLEIQRTEQGDSAMYLCVAGLVNTGELFFGEGSRLTVL.

Ten or more counts support this clonotype. The genes are TRBV11-3 and TRBJ2-1; TRBD1 agrees at 9 bases. With V trimmed by 6 bases and J by 10 bases, 25 bases remained unmatched. CDR3 size: 19 residues. From germline, CDR1 is SGHNT and CDR2 YENEEA. CDR3 in DNA: TGTGCCAGCAGTTGGGCCGGGACAGGGAGGAGGGAGGGCGTTTCGGAGCAGTTCTTC. The encoded protein is CASSWAGTGRREGVSEQFF. The full variable domain, in which reference TRBV11-3 and TRBJ2-1 provide the parts outside the CDR3, is EAGVVQSPRYKIIEKKQPVAFWCNPISGHNTLYWYLQNLGQGPELLIRYENEEAVDDSQLPKDRFSAERLKGVDSTLKIQPAELGDSAVYLCASSWAGTGRREGVSEQFFGPGTRLTVL.

V usage is TRBV30 and J usage is TRBJ2-6, with D unclear. Looked up from germline, CDR1 is GTSNPN and CDR2 is SVGIG (reference sequence). The CDR3 totals 14 residues. V dropped 2 bases and J dropped 0 bases, with 5 bases sitting between them. The CDR3 nucleotides are TGTGCCTGGAGTAAGCTCTCTGGGGCCAACGTCCTGACTTTC. Its protein product is CAWSKLSGANVLTF.